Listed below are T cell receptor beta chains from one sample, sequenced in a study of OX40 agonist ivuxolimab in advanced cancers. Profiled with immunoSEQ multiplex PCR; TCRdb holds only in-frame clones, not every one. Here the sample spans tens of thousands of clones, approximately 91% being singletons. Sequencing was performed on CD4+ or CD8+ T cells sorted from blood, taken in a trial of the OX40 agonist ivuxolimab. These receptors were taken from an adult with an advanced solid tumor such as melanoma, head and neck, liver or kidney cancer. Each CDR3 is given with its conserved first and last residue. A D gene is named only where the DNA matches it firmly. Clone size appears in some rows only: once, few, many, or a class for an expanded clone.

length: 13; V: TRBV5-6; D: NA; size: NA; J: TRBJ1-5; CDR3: CASSFRGNQPQHF; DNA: TGTGCCAGCAGCTTCAGGGGCAATCAGCCCCAGCATTTT
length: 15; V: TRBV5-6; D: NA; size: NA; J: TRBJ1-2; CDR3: CASSLVSASNYGYTF; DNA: TGTGCCAGCAGCTTGGTATCGGCCTCTAACTATGGCTACACCTTC
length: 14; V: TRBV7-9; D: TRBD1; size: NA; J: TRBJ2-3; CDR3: CASTGQGSTDTQYF; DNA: TGTGCCAGCACCGGACAGGGTAGCACAGATACGCAGTATTTT
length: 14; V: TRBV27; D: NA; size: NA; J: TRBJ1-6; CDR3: CASSLHMYSSPLHF; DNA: TGTGCCAGCAGTTTACATATGTATTCTTCACCCCTCCACTTT
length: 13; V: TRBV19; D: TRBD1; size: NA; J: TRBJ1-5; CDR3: CASSLQGNQPQHF; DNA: TGTGCCAGTAGTTTACAGGGGAATCAGCCCCAGCATTTT
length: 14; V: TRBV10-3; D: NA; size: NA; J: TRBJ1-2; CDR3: CAISAGHLNYGYTF; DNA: TGTGCCATCAGCGCTGGACACCTTAACTATGGCTACACCTTC
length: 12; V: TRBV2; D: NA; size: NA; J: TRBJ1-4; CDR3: CASEGDNEKLFF; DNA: TGTGCCAGTGAAGGGGATAATGAAAAACTGTTTTTT
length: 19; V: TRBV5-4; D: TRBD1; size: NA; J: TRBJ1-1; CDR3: CASSPPAVPGQRMNTEAFF; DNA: TGTGCCAGCAGCCCCCCAGCTGTCCCGGGACAGCGGATGAACACTGAAGCTTTCTTT
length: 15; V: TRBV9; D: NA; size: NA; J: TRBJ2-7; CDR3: CASSIYTGLMDEQYF; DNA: TGTGCCAGCAGCATCTACACGGGACTGATGGACGAGCAGTACTTC
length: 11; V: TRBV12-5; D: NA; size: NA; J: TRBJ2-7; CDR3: CASGLDYEQYF; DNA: TGTGCTAGTGGTTTGGATTACGAGCAGTACTTC
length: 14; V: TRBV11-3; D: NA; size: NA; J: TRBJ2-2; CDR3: CAEGLAVLTGELFF; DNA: TGTGCCGAGGGGTTGGCAGTCCTCACCGGGGAGCTGTTTTTT
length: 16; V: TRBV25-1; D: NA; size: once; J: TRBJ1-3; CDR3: CASSPSPGLHGDTIYF; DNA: TGTGCCAGCAGTCCCTCACCGGGACTTCATGGAGACACCATATATTTT
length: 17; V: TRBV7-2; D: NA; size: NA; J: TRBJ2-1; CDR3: CASSLVGGGGRTGEQFF; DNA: TGTGCCAGCAGCTTAGTGGGTGGAGGTGGACGTACGGGGGAGCAGTTCTTC
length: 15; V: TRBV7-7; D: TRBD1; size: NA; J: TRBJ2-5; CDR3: CASSHWGQVQETQYF; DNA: TGTGCCAGCAGCCACTGGGGACAGGTCCAAGAGACCCAGTACTTC
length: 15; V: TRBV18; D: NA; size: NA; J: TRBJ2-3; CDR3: CASSPSPGGQDTQYF; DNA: TGTGCCAGCTCACCATCGCCTGGCGGGCAAGATACGCAGTATTTT
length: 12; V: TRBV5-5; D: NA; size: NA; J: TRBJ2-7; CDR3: CASSVAGYEQYF; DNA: TGTGCCAGCAGCGTAGCAGGTTACGAGCAGTACTTC
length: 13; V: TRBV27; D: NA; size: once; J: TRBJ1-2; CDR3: CASSSLANYGYTF; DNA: TGTGCCAGCAGTTCTCTAGCTAACTATGGCTACACCTTC
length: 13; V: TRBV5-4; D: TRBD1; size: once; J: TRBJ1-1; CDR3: CASSTGTGGKAFF; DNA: TGTGCCAGCAGCACCGGGACAGGGGGAAAAGCTTTCTTT
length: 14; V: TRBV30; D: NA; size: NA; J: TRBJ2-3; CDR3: CAWSAIGGRDTQYF; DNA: TGTGCCTGGAGTGCTATCGGGGGTAGAGATACGCAGTATTTT
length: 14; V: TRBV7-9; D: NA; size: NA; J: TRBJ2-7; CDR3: CASSPRHREYEQYF; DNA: TGTGCCAGCAGCCCCCGCCACAGGGAGTACGAGCAGTACTTC
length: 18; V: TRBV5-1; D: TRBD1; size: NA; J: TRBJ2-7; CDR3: CASSPSSESGQGKREQYF; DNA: TGCGCCAGCAGCCCCTCCAGCGAATCGGGACAGGGAAAACGGGAGCAGTACTTC
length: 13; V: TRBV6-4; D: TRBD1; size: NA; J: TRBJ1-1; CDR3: CASSEGQRTEAFF; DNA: TGTGCCAGCAGTGAGGGACAGCGCACTGAAGCTTTCTTT
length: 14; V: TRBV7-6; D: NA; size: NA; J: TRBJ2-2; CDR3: CASSQRGGTGELFF; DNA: TGTGCCAGCAGCCAAAGGGGGGGAACCGGGGAGCTGTTTTTT
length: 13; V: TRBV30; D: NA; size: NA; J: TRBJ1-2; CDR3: CAWSVGGDYGYTF; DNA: TGTGCCTGGAGTGTTGGGGGCGACTATGGCTACACCTTC
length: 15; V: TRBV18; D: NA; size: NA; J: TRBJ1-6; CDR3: CASSPTRDNNSPLHF; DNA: TGTGCCAGCTCACCAACGAGGGATAATAATTCACCCCTCCACTTT
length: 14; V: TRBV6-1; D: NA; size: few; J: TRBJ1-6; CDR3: CASNTVGLVSPLHF; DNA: TGTGCCAGCAACACAGTCGGGTTGGTATCACCCCTCCACTTT
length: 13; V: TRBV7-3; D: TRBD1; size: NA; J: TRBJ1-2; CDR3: CASSLETGNGYTF; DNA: TGTGCCAGCAGCCTTGAGACAGGGAACGGCTACACCTTC